This T cell receptor beta chain came from a study of T cell repertoires in cytomegalovirus infection. Study at large: Indications of both CMV infection and matching HLA type were provided by public TCR beta signatures.

This clonotype occurred once. Its antigen is undetermined. The ends were cut back, 0 bases at V and 4 bases at J, with 18 bases in the middle. From germline, CDR1 is LGHDT and CDR2 YNNKEL (reference sequence). The CDR3 loop spans 17 amino acids. From the reads, TCRdb called clonotypes with MiXCR, one entry per CDR3 protein. The sample has roughly 860,000 distinct CDR3 sequences; around a third are singletons. Points from the study as a whole: Ex vivo, HLA-C-restricted CMV-specific TCR beta clonotypes prevailed over the rest of the response.

The receptor was derived from a human donor in good health (CMV status not recorded). Some clones in this sample may be carry-over from other donors' samples. The chain couples TRBV3-1 to TRBJ1-2; possibly TRBD1 for D (5 bases). The sequenced sample was cultured CD8+ T cells from PBMCs, obtained from culture after CMV antigen stimulation. The CDR3 is CASSQDPGQTVPYGYTF. The DNA of the CDR3 is TGTGCCAGCAGCCAAGATCCGGGGCAGACCGTTCCCTATGGCTACACCTTC.